This entry lists 21 T cell receptor beta chains sequenced from one sample in a study of metastatic and nonmetastatic thyroid tumors (dated by TCRdb to 2019 to 2021). None of the patients had been given any treatment before thyroid surgery. Library preparation was by PCR. The instrument given in TCRdb is Illumina HiSeq 4000. In-frame beta chains were kept once TCRdb had trimmed the public reads at Q25 with fastp and called clones with MiXCR. The sample table holds around 35,000 clones, of which 16% were seen once. The leading ten clones occupy 3.4% of the sample. Sequencing was performed on blood. These receptor sequences come from a female donor with papillary thyroid cancer or a benign thyroid nodule (not recorded which). Some clones in this sample may be carry-over from other donors' samples.

There are many counts of this clone. The rearrangement links TRBV9 to TRBJ1-1, with a tentative D call TRBD1 (6 bases). The germline V and J ends were trimmed by 5 bases and 3 bases, with 17 bases remaining between them. From germline, CDR1 is SGDLS and CDR2 YYNGEE. The CDR3 consists of 15 residues. This CDR3 is CASSPAGGHDTEAFF. The DNA of the CDR3 is TGTGCCAGCAGTCCAGCGGGGGGGCATGACACTGAAGCTTTCTTT.

This clone showed up many times. J is TRBJ2-7 and V is TRBV27; 7 nucleotides match TRBD1. J lost 4 bases, V lost 3 bases, and 3 bases had no gene match. The CDR3 is 13 amino acids. The V gene's germline CDR1 is MNHEY and CDR2 SMNVEV (reference sequence). The CDR3 reads CASSFRGKYEQYF. The CDR3 nucleotides are TGTGCCAGCAGTTTCAGGGGGAAGTACGAGCAGTACTTC.

This clone was detected ten times or more. CDR3 sequence reads: CSVEDGAGGPKNIQYF. In DNA, the CDR3 is TGCAGCGTTGAAGATGGGGCTGGGGGTCCCAAAAACATTCAGTACTTC. This chain joins TRBV29-1 and TRBJ2-4; perhaps D is TRBD1 or TRBD2 (5 bases each). Trimming took off 0 bases at V and 2 bases at J, with 14 bases between the two ends. Germline V gene lookup returns CDR1 SQVTM and CDR2 ANQGSEA. The CDR3 has 16 residues.

This clone has at least ten counts. The chain couples TRBV3-1 to TRBJ2-7, with 10 nucleotides matching TRBD2. J was trimmed by 7 bases and V by 0 bases; bases with no gene match: 6. This CDR3 has 15 residues. Germline CDR1 is LGHDT and CDR2 is YNNKEL (reference sequence). CDR3 DNA: TGTGCCAGCAGCCAAGATCCCCTAGCGGGAGCTGAGCAGTACTTC. Its translation is CASSQDPLAGAEQYF.

This clone was seen at least ten times. The chain joins TRBV20-1 to TRBJ1-1, with D possibly matching TRBD1 (6 bases). The CDR3 length is 14 residues. With 5 bases removed from V and 3 bases from J, the gap between germline ends came to 16 bases. The germline CDR1 and CDR2 sequences are DFQATT and SNEGSKA (reference sequence). CDR3 protein: CSARGGGSDTEAFF. The CDR3 nucleotides are TGCAGTGCTCGAGGGGGGGGTTCGGACACTGAAGCTTTCTTT.

This clone was recorded many times. This sample also contains other DNA sequences that code for the same CDR3. V is TRBV9 and J is TRBJ2-5; TRBD1 aligns across 9 bases. Germline V lookup: CDR1 SGDLS, CDR2 YYNGEE. J lost 4 bases, V lost 4 bases, and 8 bases had no gene match. The CDR3 sequence is 15 residues long. CDR3 sequence: CASSRGQGDGETQYF. In nucleotides, the CDR3 is TGTGCCAGCAGCCGGGGACAGGGAGACGGAGAGACCCAGTACTTC.

This clone was counted many times. The chain has TRBV2 and TRBJ2-2, with D tentatively TRBD1 (5 bases). With 8 bases removed from V and 2 bases from J, the gap between germline ends came to 9 bases. Germline loops: CDR1 SNHLY, CDR2 FYNNEI. The CDR3 has 13 residues. The DNA for the CDR3 is TGTGCCAGCGGGGCAGCCAACACCGGGGAGCTGTTTTTT. As protein: CASGAANTGELFF. Combining the CDR3 with reference TRBV2 and TRBJ2-2 gives the whole variable domain EPEVTQTPSHQVTQMGQEVILRCVPISNHLYFYWYRQILGQKVEFLVSFYNNEISEKSEIFDDQFSVERPDGSNFTLKIRSTKLEDSAMYFCASGAANTGELFFGEGSRLTVL.

The J gene is TRBJ1-4, the V gene TRBV20-1; tentative D call: TRBD1 (5 bases). The CDR3 contains 14 residues. Deletions cut 0 bases from V and 6 bases from J, with 11 bases between. CDR1 and CDR2 (germline): DFQATT, SNEGSKA (reference sequence). CDR3 amino acids: CSARDRGGDEKLFF. In DNA, the CDR3 is TGCAGTGCTAGAGATCGTGGGGGTGATGAAAAACTGTTTTTT.

This clone was seen ten or more times. V gene TRBV19 combines with J gene TRBJ2-7, with TRBD1 identical over 9 bases. The germline V gene has CDR1 LNHDA and CDR2 SQIVND (reference sequence). The V and J ends lost 8 bases and 3 bases, in that order; junction bases with no gene match: 8. The CDR3 spans 14 residues. CDR3: CASSGTGIYYEQYF. The CDR3 DNA sequence: TGTGCCAGTTCCGGGACAGGGATTTACTACGAGCAGTACTTC.

The sample holds many counts of this clone. This chain joins TRBV18 and TRBJ1-2, with D uncertain. With 3 bases removed from V and 2 bases from J, the gap between germline ends came to 10 bases. The CDR3 runs 14 residues. Germline V gives CDR1 KGHSH, CDR2 LQKENI. The CDR3 here is CASSPPTVNYGYTF. The CDR3 coding sequence is TGTGCCAGCTCACCCCCGACGGTGAACTATGGCTACACCTTC. Full variable domain (outside the CDR3, taken from reference TRBV18 and TRBJ1-2): NAGVMQNPRHLVRRRGQEARLRCSPMKGHSHVYWYRQLPEEGLKFMVYLQKENIIDESGMPKERFSAEFPKEGPSILRIQQVVRGDSAAYFCASSPPTVNYGYTFGSGTRLTVV.

The V call is TRBV19, the J call TRBJ1-1, with 8 positions matching TRBD1. V shed 3 bases and J 4 bases; nucleotides not matched to a gene: 16. The CDR3 extends over 18 amino acids. Germline loops: CDR1 LNHDA, CDR2 SQIVND (reference sequence). CDR3 amino acids: CASSIDAGQAGLGTEAFF. The CDR3 bases are TGTGCCAGTAGTATTGACGCGGGACAGGCAGGGTTGGGCACTGAAGCTTTCTTT.

This clone was seen at least ten times. Here the CDR3 reads CASSQEYGNTGELFF. The CDR3 coding sequence is TGTGCCAGCAGCCAAGAGTACGGGAACACCGGGGAGCTGTTTTTT. The V gene is TRBV4-2, the J gene TRBJ2-2, with no clear D. CDR1 is LGHNA, CDR2 YNFKEQ, per germline. This CDR3 contains 15 residues. Trimming stripped 0 bases from V and 1 base from J, with 6 bases between.

This clone was seen many times. This rearrangement joins TRBV29-1 to TRBJ2-1; D is perhaps TRBD1 (6 bases). This CDR3 is built from 13 residues. The V gene lost 8 bases and the J gene lost 3 bases, with 14 bases spanning the gap. Germline lookup yields CDR1 SQVTM and CDR2 ANQGSEA. CDR3 DNA sequence: TGCAGCTTGCAGGGGATCGGCTACAATGAGCAGTTCTTC. It encodes CSLQGIGYNEQFF.

This clone was seen repeatedly, ten times or more. The rearrangement uses TRBV4-2 and TRBJ1-2; no clear D gene. This CDR3 spans 16 amino acids. V shed 1 base and J shed 3 bases, with 15 bases lying between them. Germline V gene sequence: CDR1 LGHNA, CDR2 YNFKEQ. The CDR3 loop is CASSQVGLPRDYGYTF. The CDR3 DNA reads as TGTGCCAGCAGCCAAGTCGGTCTCCCCCGCGACTATGGCTACACCTTC.

This clone appeared many times. The rearrangement links TRBV29-1 to TRBJ1-5, with 8 bases fitting TRBD1. Unmatched junction bases numbered 5, after V lost 6 bases and J lost 4 bases. The CDR3 contains 13 residues. The germline V gene encodes CDR1 SQVTM and CDR2 ANQGSEA. The chain's CDR3 is CSVQDRVNQPQHF. The CDR3 DNA follows: TGCAGCGTCCAGGACAGGGTGAATCAGCCCCAGCATTTT.

This clone was picked up one time. The chain employs TRBV5-1 and TRBJ2-3; D tentatively fits TRBD1 or TRBD2 (5 bases each). Germline loops: CDR1 SGHRS, CDR2 YFSETQ. There are 17 residues in the CDR3. With 1 base removed from V and 4 bases from J, the gap between germline ends came to 19 bases. CDR3 in amino acids: CASSLFHRDPRADTQYF. The CDR3 DNA reads TGCGCCAGCAGCTTGTTTCACCGGGACCCCCGAGCAGATACGCAGTATTTT.

As to this clone: A clone one base away is much larger, so this may be a read error. This sequence joins TRBV5-1 and TRBJ1-2; 7 nucleotides line up with TRBD1. CDR1 and CDR2 from the germline V gene are SGHRS and YFSETQ. The CDR3 sequence is 14 residues long. V was pared by 2 bases and J by 12 bases, with 13 bases of the junction left unmatched. This CDR3 reads CASSFRGSIPSHTF. The CDR3 region has the DNA TGCGCCAGCAGCTTCAGGGGGTCTATCCCCTCTCACACCTTC.

This clone came up many times. The chain links TRBV9 to TRBJ2-3, with a weak D call TRBD2 (5 bases). CDR1 and CDR2 (germline): SGDLS, YYNGEE. Trimming shortened V by 3 bases and J by 1 base, and 12 bases separated the two germline ends. This CDR3 is built from 15 residues. The CDR3 spells CASSALNSGTDTQYF. The CDR3 bases are TGTGCCAGCAGCGCCCTAAATAGCGGCACAGATACGCAGTATTTT.

On this clone: The conserved final phenylalanine or tryptophan is absent from the CDR3, which likely points to a read error. The V call is TRBV20-1, the J call TRBJ2-7; possibly TRBD1 for D (6 bases). Germline V lookup: CDR1 DFQATT, CDR2 SNEGSKA (reference sequence). V was cut by 1 base and J by 5 bases, with 12 bases left in between. The CDR3 sequence is 13 residues long. The DNA for the CDR3 is TGCAGTGCTAGAGGGACAGTGCGACACGAGCAGTACCTC. Its translation is CSARGTVRHEQYL.

Concerning this clone: It may be a read error: a sequence one base away is much more abundant. The chain employs TRBV29-1 and TRBJ2-7; D unresolved. The ends were cut back, 5 bases at V and 4 bases at J, with 12 bases in the middle. This CDR3 has 12 residues. Germline CDR1 and CDR2: SQVTM and ANQGSEA. The CDR3 DNA sequence: TGCAGCGTTAATTCAGTGCAATACGAGCAGTACTTC. Its protein product is CSVNSVQYEQYF.

This clone was recorded many times. Other nucleotide sequences from this sample produce the same CDR3. The gene calls are TRBV9 and TRBJ2-1; the D is unclear. The germline CDR1 and CDR2 sequences are SGDLS and YYNGEE. Trimming took off 0 bases at V and 5 bases at J, with 6 bases between the two ends. The CDR3 contains 13 residues. The CDR3, as DNA: TGTGCCAGCAGCGTAGTAGGTAACAATGAGCAGTTCTTC. Translated, it gives CASSVVGNNEQFF.